This TCR beta chain was obtained from a study of human T cells and chemical hapten exposure. This clonotype has only a few counts. Sample time point: patch test 1, 2 weeks after DPC sensitization. The treatment is: therapeutic diphenylcyclopropenone sensitization with weekly scalp DPC. Each CDR3 protein gets one entry after TCRdb re-called the RACE reads with MiXCR. This sample has some 77,000 distinct CDR3 sequences, with 10% found just once. The sequence was collected from a woman aged 50 to 65 with alopecia areata. Some clones in this sample may be carry-over from other donors' samples. Specimen: whole blood, collected in connection with sensitization to the hapten diphenylcyclopropenone (DPC).

CDR3 bases: TGTGCCAGCAGCTTAGGGGGCAGGCGACAAAATGGCTACACCTTC. Its translation: CASSLGGRRQNGYTF. The rearrangement uses TRBV7-8 and TRBJ1-2; D is possibly TRBD1 (5 bases). The V gene lost 1 base and the J gene lost 6 bases, with 15 bases spanning the gap. The CDR3 extends over 15 amino acids. Germline V gene lookup returns CDR1 SGHVS and CDR2 FQNEAQ.